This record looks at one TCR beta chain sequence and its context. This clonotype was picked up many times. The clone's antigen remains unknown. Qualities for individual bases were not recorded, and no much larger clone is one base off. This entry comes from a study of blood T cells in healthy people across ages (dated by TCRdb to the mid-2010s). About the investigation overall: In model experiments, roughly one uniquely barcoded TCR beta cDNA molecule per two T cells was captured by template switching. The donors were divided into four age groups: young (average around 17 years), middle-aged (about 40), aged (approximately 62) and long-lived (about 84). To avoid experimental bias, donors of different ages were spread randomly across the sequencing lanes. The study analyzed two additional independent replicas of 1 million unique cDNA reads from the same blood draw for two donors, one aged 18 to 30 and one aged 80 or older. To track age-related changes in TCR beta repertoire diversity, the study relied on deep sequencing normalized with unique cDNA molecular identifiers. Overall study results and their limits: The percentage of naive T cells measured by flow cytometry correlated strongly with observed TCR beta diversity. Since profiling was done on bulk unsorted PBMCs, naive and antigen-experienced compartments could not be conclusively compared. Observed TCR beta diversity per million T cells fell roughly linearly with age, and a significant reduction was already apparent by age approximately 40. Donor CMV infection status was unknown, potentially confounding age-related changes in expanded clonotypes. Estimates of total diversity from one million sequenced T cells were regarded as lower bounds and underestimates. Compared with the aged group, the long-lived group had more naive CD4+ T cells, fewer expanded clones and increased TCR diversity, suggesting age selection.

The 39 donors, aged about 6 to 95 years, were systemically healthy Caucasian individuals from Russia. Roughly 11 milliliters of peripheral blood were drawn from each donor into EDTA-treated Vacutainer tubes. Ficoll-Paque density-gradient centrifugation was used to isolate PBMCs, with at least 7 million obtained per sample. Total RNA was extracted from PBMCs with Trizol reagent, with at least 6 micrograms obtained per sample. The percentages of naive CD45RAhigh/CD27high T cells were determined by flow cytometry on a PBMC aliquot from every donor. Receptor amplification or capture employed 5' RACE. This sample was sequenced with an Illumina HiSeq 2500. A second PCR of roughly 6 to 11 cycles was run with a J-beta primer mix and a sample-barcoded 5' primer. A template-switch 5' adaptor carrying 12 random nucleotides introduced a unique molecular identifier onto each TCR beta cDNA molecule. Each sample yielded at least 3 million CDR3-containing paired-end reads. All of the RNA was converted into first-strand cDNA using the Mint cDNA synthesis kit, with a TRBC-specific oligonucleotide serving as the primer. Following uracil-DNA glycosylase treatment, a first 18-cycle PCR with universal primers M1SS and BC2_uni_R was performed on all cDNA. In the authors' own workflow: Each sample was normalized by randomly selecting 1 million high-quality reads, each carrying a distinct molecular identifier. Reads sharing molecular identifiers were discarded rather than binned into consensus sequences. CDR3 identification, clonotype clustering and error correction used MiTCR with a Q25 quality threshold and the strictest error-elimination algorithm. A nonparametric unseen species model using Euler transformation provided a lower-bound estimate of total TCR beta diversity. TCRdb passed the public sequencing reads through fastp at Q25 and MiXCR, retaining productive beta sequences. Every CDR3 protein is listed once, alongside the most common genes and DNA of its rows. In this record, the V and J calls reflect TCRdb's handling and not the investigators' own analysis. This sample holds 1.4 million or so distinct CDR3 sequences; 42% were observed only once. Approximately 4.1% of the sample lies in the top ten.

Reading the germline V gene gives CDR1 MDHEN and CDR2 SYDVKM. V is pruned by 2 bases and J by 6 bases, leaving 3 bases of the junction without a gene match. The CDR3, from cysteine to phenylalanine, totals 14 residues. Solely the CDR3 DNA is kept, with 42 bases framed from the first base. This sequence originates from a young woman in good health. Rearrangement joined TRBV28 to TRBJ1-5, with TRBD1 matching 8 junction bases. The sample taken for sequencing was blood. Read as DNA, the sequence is TGTGCCAGCAGTTTAGAGGACAGGGCTCAGCCCCAGCATTTT. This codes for CASSLEDRAQPQHF.